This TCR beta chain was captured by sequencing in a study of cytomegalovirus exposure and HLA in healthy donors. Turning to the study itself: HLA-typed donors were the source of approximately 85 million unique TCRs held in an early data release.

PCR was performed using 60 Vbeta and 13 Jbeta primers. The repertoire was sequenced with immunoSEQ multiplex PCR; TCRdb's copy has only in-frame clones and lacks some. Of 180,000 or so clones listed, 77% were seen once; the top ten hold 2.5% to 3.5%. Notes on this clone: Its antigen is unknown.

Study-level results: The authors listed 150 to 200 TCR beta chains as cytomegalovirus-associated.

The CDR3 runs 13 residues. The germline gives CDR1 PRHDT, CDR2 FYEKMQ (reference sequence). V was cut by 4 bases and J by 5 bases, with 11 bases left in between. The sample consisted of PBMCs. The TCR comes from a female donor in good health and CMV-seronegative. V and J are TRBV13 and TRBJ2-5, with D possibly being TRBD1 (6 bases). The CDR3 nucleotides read TGTGCCAGCAGCTCGGGGCAGGGGGAGACCCAGTACTTC. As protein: CASSSGQGETQYF.